The rows below give T cell receptor beta chains drawn from one sample of a study of T cell changes during pregnancy in multiple sclerosis. Profiled with immunoSEQ multiplex PCR; TCRdb holds only in-frame clones, not every one. Counted here are around 29,000 clones, 85% occurring once; the ten biggest clones make up 6.5% to 8.5%. The specimen comprised CD8+ T cells from peripheral blood mononuclear cells, sampled after pregnancy. These TCRs come from a female donor with multiple sclerosis, enrolled in a pregnancy study. CDR3s include the opening cysteine and the closing phenylalanine or tryptophan.

v_call: TRBV11-2; cdr3_aa: CASSLVQGEEYTGELFF
v_call: TRBV19; cdr3_aa: CASSIHISNQPQHF
v_call: TRBV4-2; cdr3_aa: CASSHGGASYEQYF
v_call: TRBV6-4; cdr3_aa: CASSDSGLAGYNEQFF
v_call: TRBV30; cdr3_aa: CAWSVRESTGELFF
v_call: TRBV11-3; cdr3_aa: CASSLERGEQYF
v_call: TRBV28; cdr3_aa: CASSLSDFNQPQHF
v_call: TRBV7-2; cdr3_aa: CASSLVAGSYNEQFF
v_call: TRBV25-1; cdr3_aa: CASTQDHQEGVGNTIYF
v_call: TRBV28; cdr3_aa: CASSLWTGHEQYF